These 22 T cell receptor beta chains originate from one sample sequenced in a study of regulatory T cells in long-lasting Graves disease (dated by TCRdb to the early 2020s). This specimen's time point label, per the study, means: newly diagnosed GD, antithyroid drugs for less than 3 months. For both TCR sequencing and RNA sequencing, RNA was extracted from PBMCs in TRIzol. Preparation of the library involved multiplex PCR. Sequencing was carried out with an Illumina HiSeq 4000. TCR beta libraries were built with iRepertoire HTBI primers and Arm-PCR amplification of CDR3 regions. TCRdb handled the public reads itself, with Q25 trimming in fastp and clone calling in MiXCR, and kept productive beta chains. Rows are unified per CDR3 protein, each entry keeping the most common DNA and genes. Recorded for this sample are 350,000 to 550,000 distinct CDR3 sequences; 15% of them occurred a single time. The top ten clonotypes cover approximately 15% of the sample.

These data are also associated with another study on T cells in Graves' hyperthyroidism and ophthalmopathy.

Sequences were derived from peripheral blood mononuclear cells (PBMCs), sampled at new diagnosis, from a patient treated with antithyroid drugs. These receptors came from a woman aged 25-40 years with Graves disease. Donor details come from another sample of the same person, matched by shared clones.

Ten or more counts support this clonotype. The chain recombines TRBV2 with TRBJ1-1; D is unresolved. Germline CDR1 SNHLY, CDR2 FYNNEI. CDR3 length: 13 amino acids. Trimming stripped 4 bases from V and 5 bases from J, with 11 bases between. The CDR3 region is CASSVAGRTEAFF. CDR3 coding DNA: TGTGCCAGCAGTGTGGCCGGGCGGACTGAAGCTTTCTTT.

This clonotype showed up many times. This sequence joins TRBV27 and TRBJ1-2; tentatively, D is TRBD1 (5 bases). The CDR3 totals 15 residues. The V gene lost 0 bases and the J gene lost 4 bases, with 12 bases spanning the gap. Germline V CDR1 and CDR2: MNHEY, SMNVEV (reference sequence). The CDR3 sequence is CASSLSGAGPYGYTF. In DNA form, the CDR3 reads TGTGCCAGCAGTTTATCTGGGGCGGGTCCCTATGGCTACACCTTC.

This clonotype has a count of ten or more. The chain combines TRBV12-3 or TRBV12-4 with TRBJ2-1; the match to TRBD2 covers 10 bases. The V gene end was trimmed by 10 bases and the J gene end by 4 bases; junction bases not matched to a gene: 13. This CDR3 spans 16 amino acids. The CDR3 sequence is CATEKTSGTQYNEQFF. CDR3 DNA sequence: TGTGCCACCGAGAAAACTAGCGGGACGCAGTACAATGAGCAGTTCTTC.

This clonotype was counted ten times or more. The chain employs TRBV20-1 and TRBJ1-1; no firm D call. From germline, CDR1 is DFQATT and CDR2 SNEGSKA (reference sequence). Trimming took off 3 bases at V and 6 bases at J, with 11 bases between the two ends. This CDR3 region has 12 residues. This CDR3 reads CSASGRSPEAFF. CDR3 sequence (DNA): TGCAGTGCTAGTGGGCGAAGTCCTGAAGCTTTCTTT.

V is TRBV12-3 or TRBV12-4 and J is TRBJ2-7; TRBD2 aligns across 8 bases. CDR3 length: 14 amino acids. After removal of 6 bases from V and 6 bases from J, the junction contained 10 bases not matched to a gene. CDR3 sequence (DNA): TGTGCCAGCAGCAGAGGGACTAGATTCAGCGAGCAGTACTTC. Translation: CASSRGTRFSEQYF.

This clonotype was observed at least ten times. V usage is TRBV11-2 and J usage is TRBJ2-5; D might be TRBD1 (6 bases). Germline V gene lookup returns CDR1 SGHAT and CDR2 FQNNGV. This CDR3 has 17 amino acids. The ends were cut back, 4 bases at V and 2 bases at J, with 20 bases in the middle. The CDR3 here is CASSSIKTGVQQETQYF. The DNA for the CDR3 is TGTGCCAGCAGCTCGATCAAGACAGGAGTACAACAAGAGACCCAGTACTTC.

This clonotype was counted a few times. The chain uses TRBV18 and TRBJ2-7; D not certain. The CDR3 has 12 residues. Trimming removed 3 bases at V and 3 bases at J, with 6 bases between. Germline V gives CDR1 KGHSH, CDR2 LQKENI. CDR3 region: CASSPSYYEQYF. The CDR3 nucleotides read TGTGCCAGCTCACCTTCTTACTACGAGCAGTACTTC.

Note on this clonotype: A far larger clone is only one base removed, so a read error is likely. CDR3: CASSQRLSYNEQYF. For the CDR3, the DNA is TGTGCCAGCAGCCAGCGCCTCTCCTACAATGAGCAGTACTTC. The chain couples TRBV11-3 to TRBJ2-5; D call uncertain. V lost 5 bases and J 11 bases, leaving 21 bases between the germline ends. CDR3 length equals 14 residues. The V gene's germline CDR1 is SGHNT and CDR2 YENEEA.

This clonotype was counted ten times or more. The chain has TRBV18 and TRBJ2-1; possible D gene TRBD2, 5 bases. This CDR3 contains 16 residues. Trimming removed 6 bases at V and 4 bases at J, with 19 bases between. Germline CDR1 KGHSH, CDR2 LQKENI. CDR3: CASSAPGGLVYNEQFF. CDR3 bases: TGTGCCAGCTCGGCCCCAGGAGGTCTCGTTTACAATGAGCAGTTCTTC. Looking up the rest from reference TRBV18 and TRBJ2-1 gives the full variable domain: NAGVMQNPRHLVRRRGQEARLRCSPMKGHSHVYWYRQLPEEGLKFMVYLQKENIIDESGMPKERFSAEFPKEGPSILRIQQVVRGDSAAYFCASSAPGGLVYNEQFFGPGTRLTVL.

This clonotype has only a few counts. The CDR3 sequence: CASTAFGTESSYEQYF. The CDR3 DNA reads TGCGCCAGCACCGCGTTCGGGACGGAAAGCTCCTACGAGCAGTACTTC. The chain links TRBV4-1 to TRBJ2-7; D possibly uses TRBD1 or TRBD2 (5 bases each). CDR1 and CDR2 (germline): MGHRA, YSYEKL. The CDR3 length is 16 residues. V lost 7 bases and J lost 0, with 19 bases in between.

This clonotype was picked up a small number of times. V and J are TRBV6-5 and TRBJ2-7; 9 bases are shared with TRBD2. The CDR3 runs 14 residues. Germline V lookup: CDR1 MNHEY, CDR2 SVGAGI. V lost 2 bases, J lost 4 bases, and 3 bases stayed unmatched. The CDR3 DNA sequence: TGTGCCAGCAGTTACGGGACTAGCTCGTACGAGCAGTACTTC. It is translated as CASSYGTSSYEQYF.

This clonotype was counted a few times. V is TRBV7-3 and J is TRBJ2-2; the D is unclear. The CDR3 extends over 16 amino acids. CDR1 is SGHTA and CDR2 is FQGTGA in the germline V gene. V lost 5 bases and J 1 base, leaving 14 bases between the germline ends. Written as DNA, the CDR3 is TGTGCCAGCAGCCCTCCCGGGCGGTTGAACACCGGGGAGCTGTTTTTT. This translates into CASSPPGRLNTGELFF.

The chain combines TRBV19 with TRBJ1-5; D is perhaps TRBD1 (5 bases). From germline, CDR1 is LNHDA and CDR2 SQIVND (reference sequence). V lost 6 bases and J lost 5, with 17 bases in between. The CDR3 extends over 15 amino acids. CDR3 sequence: CASRDDSRPYQPQHF. The CDR3 DNA follows: TGTGCCAGTAGAGATGACAGCCGACCTTATCAGCCCCAGCATTTT.

Note on this clonotype: An end of the junction differs from the germline gene, which may be a read error. The V and J genes are TRBV12-3 or TRBV12-4 and TRBJ1-5; D uncertain. This CDR3 spans 12 amino acids. CDR3 in amino acids: CAGSLSGQPQHF. CDR3 bases: TGTGCCGGCAGTTTGAGTGGTCAGCCCCAGCATTTT.

This clonotype was seen ten or more times. The chain uses TRBV11-3 and TRBJ2-3; D possibly corresponds to TRBD2 (5 bases). Trimming cost V 0 bases and J 0 bases, with 22 bases left between them. The CDR3 spans 20 residues. Germline CDR1 and CDR2: SGHNT and YENEEA. Here the CDR3 DNA reads TGTGCCAGCAGCTTAGATCTCGCTCTTAGCGTCCCCCTTAGCACAGATACGCAGTATTTT. Protein product: CASSLDLALSVPLSTDTQYF.

This clonotype was counted many times. The CDR3 sequence: CSVTPGGQTDTQYF. The CDR3 bases are TGCAGTGTCACCCCGGGCGGACAGACAGATACGCAGTATTTT. The chain recombines TRBV20-1 with TRBJ2-3; a possible D gene is TRBD1 (6 bases). The V and J ends lost 7 bases and 3 bases respectively, with 17 bases between them. The CDR3 contains 14 residues. Germline CDR1 reads DFQATT; CDR2 reads SNEGSKA (reference sequence).

This clonotype came up a few times. V is TRBV29-1 and J is TRBJ2-2; D unclear. The V end lost 5 bases, the J end lost 3 bases, and 4 bases lay between the germline ends. Germline V gene lookup returns CDR1 SQVTM and CDR2 ANQGSEA. The CDR3 length is 11 residues. This chain's CDR3 is CSVRDTGELFF. The CDR3 nucleotides are TGCAGCGTTAGGGACACCGGGGAGCTGTTTTTT.

The chain joins TRBV5-4 to TRBJ2-7, with D possibly matching TRBD2 (5 bases). Germline values: CDR1 SGHNT, CDR2 YYREEE (reference sequence). The CDR3 sequence is 15 residues long. The V end lost 0 bases, the J end lost 2 bases, and 12 bases lay between the germline ends. The CDR3 DNA reads TGTGCCAGCAGCTTGGGAGGGAGAGGGCCCTACGAGCAGTACTTC. It yields the protein CASSLGGRGPYEQYF.

This clonotype was counted ten times or more. An end of the junction does not agree with germline; a read error may underlie this. The V and J genes are TRBV28 and TRBJ1-1, with no clear D. The CDR3 loop spans 16 amino acids. CDR1 and CDR2 from the germline V gene are MDHEN and SYDVKM. DNA for the CDR3: TGTGCCAGCGGTTTTTACGGTATACCAATGAACACTGAAGCTTTCTTT. It is translated as CASGFYGIPMNTEAFF.

The rearrangement joins TRBV9 to TRBJ2-3; 9 nucleotides align to TRBD2. There are 16 residues in the CDR3. V was pared by 0 bases and J by 4 bases, with 6 bases of the junction left unmatched. Germline CDR1 reads SGDLS; CDR2 reads YYNGEE. CDR3 DNA sequence: TGTGCCAGCAGCGTAGACGGCGGGAGGGCCCCAGATACGCAGTATTTT. It is translated as CASSVDGGRAPDTQYF.

This clonotype was picked up many times. The V gene is TRBV2, the J gene TRBJ1-3, with TRBD1 as a possible D gene (6 bases). The CDR3 has 16 amino acids. V was pared by 6 bases and J by 0 bases, with 15 bases between. Germline CDR1 is SNHLY and CDR2 is FYNNEI. CDR3 protein: CASSTGTPFSGNTIYF. CDR3 DNA: TGTGCCAGCAGCACCGGGACACCCTTCTCTGGAAACACCATATATTTT.

This clonotype was counted many times. The chain uses TRBV28 and TRBJ1-5, with D hard to call. The CDR3 extends over 16 amino acids. The V gene's germline CDR1 is MDHEN and CDR2 SYDVKM. Trimming took off 5 bases at V and 5 bases at J, with 19 bases between the two ends. CDR3 residues: CASSHPFYNPDQPQHF. The CDR3 DNA reads TGTGCCAGCAGTCACCCCTTTTACAACCCGGATCAGCCCCAGCATTTT.